The 16 T cell receptor beta chains given below trace back to one sample, sequenced in a study of shared clonotypes between healthy human individuals. Clones were read by immunoSEQ multiplex PCR, and TCRdb kept only the in-frame ones, dropping some. The repertoire holds hundreds of thousands of clones, about three quarters seen once, with approximately 1.8% in the top ten. Input material: memory CD4+ T cells sorted from blood. Noted subset: CD45RA-negative fraction. The receptors originated from a young woman in good health.

V gene TRBV28 combines with J gene TRBJ2-1; 7 bases are a match to TRBD2. J lost 7 bases, V lost 5 bases, and 11 bases had no gene match. CDR3 length: 15 residues. CDR1 MDHEN and CDR2 SYDVKM come from the germline V gene. DNA of the CDR3: TGTGCCAGCAGTCCCCATTCCAGCGGGAATAATGAGCAGTTCTTC. It encodes CASSPHSSGNNEQFF.

CDR3 DNA: TGTGCCAGCAGCGTAGTCGGGGGGTCCACCGGGGAGCTGTTTTTT. Its translation: CASSVVGGSTGELFF. The chain carries TRBV9 and TRBJ2-2, with 7 bases that match TRBD2. The CDR3 is 15 residues long. Germline trimming cut 0 bases from V and 4 bases from J; bases unmatched to any gene: 3. CDR1 is SGDLS and CDR2 is YYNGEE in the germline V gene.

This clone was seen only once. The chain links TRBV28 to TRBJ1-2; unclear D gene. The length of the CDR3 is 15 residues. The germline V gene encodes CDR1 MDHEN and CDR2 SYDVKM. Trimming cost V 2 bases and J 2 bases, with 12 bases left between them. The chain's CDR3 is CASSLGGPINYGYTF. The CDR3 DNA reads as TGTGCCAGCAGTTTAGGAGGTCCGATAAACTATGGCTACACCTTC.

The chain has TRBV6-1 and TRBJ1-3; D might be TRBD1 (6 bases). The CDR3 extends over 15 amino acids. The V and J ends lost 4 bases and 0 bases respectively, with 10 bases between them. Germline V gene data show CDR1 as MNHNS and CDR2 as SASEGT. The CDR3 spells CASSGQVYSGNTIYF. The DNA of the CDR3 is TGTGCCAGCAGTGGACAGGTGTACTCTGGAAACACCATATATTTT.

This clone was recorded once. V is TRBV7-9 and J is TRBJ2-7, with 8 bases aligning to TRBD1. Germline V lookup: CDR1 SEHNR, CDR2 FQNEAQ (reference sequence). The CDR3 loop spans 15 amino acids. Losses at the gene ends were 3 bases for V and 2 bases for J; bases not matched to a gene: 6. CDR3 nucleotide sequence: TGTGCCAGCAGCTTTGACAGGGGAGGTACCTACGAGCAGTACTTC. This gives the protein CASSFDRGGTYEQYF. Full variable domain (missing parts from reference TRBV7-9 and TRBJ2-7): DTGVSQNPRHKITKRGQNVTFRCDPISEHNRLYWYRQTLGQGPEFLTYFQNEAQLEKSRLLSDRFSAERPKGSFSTLEIQRTEQGDSAMYLCASSFDRGGTYEQYFGPGTRLTVT.

The chain couples TRBV11-2 to TRBJ2-3; maybe TRBD1 (6 bases). In germline, CDR1 is SGHAT, CDR2 FQNNGV. The CDR3 is 15 residues long. Trimming took off 5 bases at V and 2 bases at J, with 14 bases between the two ends. CDR3 loop: CASSAPQGYTDTQYF. Here the CDR3 DNA reads TGTGCCAGCAGCGCTCCACAGGGCTACACAGATACGCAGTATTTT.

The V call is TRBV16, the J call TRBJ1-5; D may be TRBD1 (5 bases). The CDR3 has 15 residues. Germline lookup yields CDR1 KGHSY and CDR2 FQNENV. V lost 2 bases to trimming and J lost 5 bases, with 13 bases between them. CDR3 nucleotide sequence: TGTGCCAGCAGCCAACGAGGGCAGGGCGATCAGCCCCAGCATTTT. Protein: CASSQRGQGDQPQHF. The variable domain in full, completed from reference TRBV16 and TRBJ1-5, reads GEEVAQTPKHLVRGEGQKAKLYCAPIKGHSYVFWYQQVLKNEFKFLISFQNENVFDETGMPKERFSAKCLPNSPCSLEIQATKLEDSAVYFCASSQRGQGDQPQHFGDGTRLSIL.

The table lists this clone with a few counts. V gene TRBV18 combines with J gene TRBJ2-3; 15 nucleotides agree with TRBD2. The CDR3 is 17 residues long. CDR1 is KGHSH and CDR2 is LQKENI in the germline V gene. The J segment lost 8 bases and the V segment lost 3 bases, leaving 9 bases of the junction unmatched. The DNA for the CDR3 is TGTGCCAGCTCACCCGGACTAGCGGGAGGGCCATCGGGTACGCAGTATTTT. Its translation: CASSPGLAGGPSGTQYF.

The V gene is TRBV7-9, the J gene TRBJ1-2, with D perhaps TRBD1 (5 bases). The V end lost 5 bases, the J end lost 12 bases, and 22 bases lay between the germline ends. CDR3 length: 14 residues. In germline, CDR1 is SEHNR, CDR2 FQNEAQ (reference sequence). The CDR3 spells CASSPIGVGREDTF. CDR3 coding DNA: TGTGCCAGCAGCCCCATAGGTGTGGGCAGGGAAGACACCTTC.

The chain carries TRBV10-2 and TRBJ2-4; D is perhaps TRBD1 (5 bases). With 2 bases removed from V and 0 bases from J, the gap between germline ends came to 11 bases. This CDR3 has 16 amino acids. Germline V gives CDR1 WSHSY, CDR2 SAAADI. The CDR3 here is CASSEGAGLAKNIQYF. The CDR3 nucleotides read TGCGCCAGCAGTGAGGGGGCAGGGTTAGCCAAAAACATTCAGTACTTC.

The chain is built from TRBV2 and TRBJ2-7; possibly TRBD1 for D (6 bases). Per germline, CDR1 SNHLY and CDR2 FYNNEI. V dropped 6 bases and J dropped 3 bases, with 12 bases sitting between them. This CDR3 is 13 amino acids long. CDR3 sequence (DNA): TGTGCCAGCAGCCCGACAGGTGTCTACGAGCAGTACTTC. Its protein product is CASSPTGVYEQYF.

This sequence joins TRBV1 and TRBJ2-3; the table gives TRBD2 as D, unverified against the DNA. TRBV1 is tagged as a pseudogene. The CDR3 contains 17 residues. CDR3 amino acids: CTSSQNLLAGYTDTQYF. Here the CDR3 DNA reads TGCACCAGCAGCCAAAACCTTCTAGCGGGATACACAGATACGCAGTATTTT.

This clone was seen just once. A far larger clone is one base from this, pointing to a likely read error. The identical CDR3 is also encoded by other nucleotide sequences in the sample. This chain links TRBV4-1 with TRBJ1-5; D possibly corresponds to TRBD1 (5 bases). Per the germline V gene, CDR1 is MGHRA and CDR2 is YSYEKL. The CDR3 spans 14 residues. V was cut by 1 base and J by 7 bases, with 11 bases left in between. CDR3 in amino acids: CASSQVADRQPQHF. The CDR3 bases are TGCGCCAGCAGCCAAGTAGCAGACAGACAGCCCCAGCATTTT.

This chain connects TRBV27 to TRBJ2-1; D is perhaps TRBD1 (5 bases). Germline V gene data show CDR1 as MNHEY and CDR2 as SMNVEV (reference sequence). This CDR3 spans 13 amino acids. V dropped 5 bases and J dropped 10 bases, with 15 bases sitting between them. The CDR3 reads CASSPTVGREQFF. Written as DNA, the CDR3 is TGTGCCAGCAGTCCCACCGTGGGGCGGGAGCAGTTCTTC.

This clone was picked up one time. V usage is TRBV27 and J usage is TRBJ2-7; D tentatively fits TRBD1 or TRBD2 (6 bases each). The germline CDR1 and CDR2 sequences are MNHEY and SMNVEV (reference sequence). The CDR3 is made up of 14 amino acids. Trimming left V 4 bases short and J 6 bases short, with 16 bases between. The CDR3 DNA follows: TGTGCCAGCAGTTCATTTGGGGGGCGAGGCGAGCAGTACTTC. Translation: CASSSFGGRGEQYF.

The V and J genes are TRBV28 and TRBJ2-5; 7 bases map to TRBD2. The CDR3 runs 15 residues. The J segment lost 1 base and the V segment lost 3 bases, leaving 5 bases of the junction unmatched. Per germline, CDR1 MDHEN and CDR2 SYDVKM. In nucleotides, the CDR3 is TGTGCCAGCAGTTTCAGCGGGGCCTCCCAAGAGACCCAGTACTTC. It is translated as CASSFSGASQETQYF.